Below, 31 T cell receptor beta chains from the same sample are listed, as sequenced in a study of T cells in localized non-small cell lung cancer. Here immunoSEQ multiplex PCR was the method, and the copy in TCRdb shows in-frame clones only, minus some. The repertoire holds around 69,000 clones, with 90% as singletons. The material was peripheral blood, obtained before any cancer treatment. The receptors come from a woman aged 40-69 years with stage I lung adenocarcinoma.

This clone has more than one count but fewer than ten. The CDR3 loop reads CASSLQGVNGELFF. The CDR3 DNA sequence: TGTGCCAGCAGCTTACAAGGGGTCAACGGGGAGCTGTTTTTT. The chain is built from TRBV7-9 and TRBJ2-2, with a possible D match to TRBD1 (5 bases). The CDR3 loop spans 14 amino acids. Per germline, CDR1 SEHNR and CDR2 FQNEAQ (reference sequence). Deletions cut 2 bases from V and 7 bases from J, with 11 bases between.

The gene calls are TRBV2 and TRBJ2-3; 11 bases agree with TRBD2. This CDR3 is built from 16 residues. The V segment lost 6 bases and the J segment 6 bases; nucleotides outside the gene matches: 11. CDR1 and CDR2 (germline): SNHLY, FYNNEI. The CDR3, as DNA: TGTGCCAGCAGAACAGGGGGACTAGCGGTTCTTGATACGCAGTATTTT. It codes for CASRTGGLAVLDTQYF.

J is TRBJ2-1 and V is TRBV27; D is perhaps TRBD1 (5 bases). V was pared by 5 bases and J by 8 bases, with 19 bases between. CDR1 MNHEY and CDR2 SMNVEV come from the germline V gene (reference sequence). The CDR3 loop spans 15 amino acids. CDR3 DNA sequence: TGTGCCAGCAGTCGTCGGACATCCGGCAGCGATGAGCAGTTCTTC. It translates to CASSRRTSGSDEQFF.

This clone has only one observation. The rearrangement uses TRBV28 and TRBJ1-5; D gene ambiguous. The length of the CDR3 is 13 residues. The V gene lost 10 bases and the J gene lost 0 bases, with 10 bases spanning the gap. Per the germline V gene, CDR1 is MDHEN and CDR2 is SYDVKM. DNA for the CDR3: TGTGCCACCAAGGCCCTTAGCAATCAGCCCCAGCATTTT. Its translation: CATKALSNQPQHF. Looking up the rest from reference TRBV28 and TRBJ1-5 gives the full variable domain: DVKVTQSSRYLVKRTGEKVFLECVQDMDHENMFWYRQDPGLGLRLIYFSYDVKMKEKGDIPEGYSVSREKKERFSLILESASTNQTSMYLCATKALSNQPQHFGDGTRLSIL.

The rearrangement joins TRBV6-6 to TRBJ1-5; 8 bases are shared with TRBD1. CDR1 MNHNY and CDR2 SVGAGI come from the germline V gene (reference sequence). V gave up 4 bases and J gave up 3 bases; unmatched junction bases: 8. The CDR3 is 16 residues long. CDR3 protein: CASSWRTGQDNQPQHF. CDR3 sequence (DNA): TGTGCCAGCAGTTGGAGGACAGGGCAGGACAATCAGCCCCAGCATTTT.

The chain recombines TRBV30 with TRBJ2-5, with 11 bases that match TRBD2. The CDR3 is 15 residues long. Losses at the gene ends were 2 bases for V and 2 bases for J; bases not matched to a gene: 4. In germline, CDR1 is GTSNPN, CDR2 SVGIG (reference sequence). CDR3 in DNA: TGTGCCTGGAGTCGACTAGCGGGAATTCAAGAGACCCAGTACTTC. This gives the protein CAWSRLAGIQETQYF.

The chain recombines TRBV28 with TRBJ1-5, with D hard to call. The V gene lost 6 bases and the J gene lost 7 bases, with 7 bases spanning the gap. The CDR3 has 11 residues. CDR1 is MDHEN, CDR2 SYDVKM, per germline. The CDR3: CASSTEQPQHF. DNA for the CDR3: TGTGCCAGCAGCACTGAACAGCCCCAGCATTTT. Full variable domain (missing parts from reference TRBV28 and TRBJ1-5): DVKVTQSSRYLVKRTGEKVFLECVQDMDHENMFWYRQDPGLGLRLIYFSYDVKMKEKGDIPEGYSVSREKKERFSLILESASTNQTSMYLCASSTEQPQHFGDGTRLSIL.

This clone showed up just a few times. This CDR3 reads CASRGYDEKLFF. The CDR3 DNA follows: TGTGCCAGCAGGGGGTATGATGAAAAACTGTTTTTT. The rearrangement joins TRBV6-5 to TRBJ1-4, with no clear D. The V end was cut by 6 bases, the J end by 6 bases, with 8 bases between. This CDR3 is 12 amino acids long. Germline CDR1 is MNHEY and CDR2 is SVGAGI.

The chain is built from TRBV28 and TRBJ1-2, with D possibly being TRBD1 (5 bases). The CDR3 spans 15 residues. Germline CDR1 and CDR2: MDHEN and SYDVKM. The V end was cut by 8 bases, the J end by 4 bases, with 20 bases between. As DNA, the CDR3 is TGTGCCAGCGATACCGCCCAGGGCCTCGTCTATGGCTACACCTTC. Translated: CASDTAQGLVYGYTF.

The chain employs TRBV2 and TRBJ1-5; D may be TRBD1 (5 bases). There are 17 residues in the CDR3. The germline V gene has CDR1 SNHLY and CDR2 FYNNEI. V dropped 3 bases and J dropped 3 bases, with 18 bases sitting between them. The DNA of the CDR3 is TGTGCCAGCAGTGATCTTACTGGACACTCAAACAATCAGCCCCAGCATTTT. Translation: CASSDLTGHSNNQPQHF.

This sequence joins TRBV2 and TRBJ1-2; TRBD1 matches 9 bases. Germline loops: CDR1 SNHLY, CDR2 FYNNEI. This CDR3 is built from 13 residues. The junction had 9 bases not matched to a gene; V was cut back by 9 bases and J by 7 bases. The CDR3 DNA reads as TGTGCCAGGGAGGACAGGGGAGCATTTGGCTACACCTTC. It yields the protein CAREDRGAFGYTF. Combining the CDR3 with reference TRBV2 and TRBJ1-2 gives the whole variable domain EPEVTQTPSHQVTQMGQEVILRCVPISNHLYFYWYRQILGQKVEFLVSFYNNEISEKSEIFDDQFSVERPDGSNFTLKIRSTKLEDSAMYFCAREDRGAFGYTFGSGTRLTVV.

V and J are TRBV11-2 and TRBJ2-7; 8 bases agree with TRBD2. V lost 3 bases, J lost 1 base, and 5 bases stayed unmatched. Germline V gene sequence: CDR1 SGHAT, CDR2 FQNNGV. The CDR3 has 15 residues. CDR3 in amino acids: CASSLEAGASYEQYF. CDR3 nucleotides: TGTGCCAGCAGCTTGGAAGCGGGAGCATCCTACGAGCAGTACTTC.

This chain connects TRBV19 to TRBJ1-1; 8 nucleotides align to TRBD1. The CDR3 has 15 amino acids. V lost 5 bases and J lost 3; bases outside the gene matches: 8. Germline V gene lookup returns CDR1 LNHDA and CDR2 SQIVND (reference sequence). The CDR3: CASSPKNRGYTEAFF. As DNA, the CDR3 is TGTGCCAGTAGTCCGAAGAACAGGGGGTACACTGAAGCTTTCTTT. The variable domain in full, completed from reference TRBV19 and TRBJ1-1, reads DGGITQSPKYLFRKEGQNVTLSCEQNLNHDAMYWYRQDPGQGLRLIYYSQIVNDFQKGDIAEGYSVSREKKESFPLTVTSAQKNPTAFYLCASSPKNRGYTEAFFGQGTRLTVV.

The V and J genes are TRBV6-5 and TRBJ1-1, with D perhaps TRBD1 (6 bases). This CDR3 spans 14 amino acids. In germline, CDR1 is MNHEY, CDR2 SVGAGI. The ends were cut back, 9 bases at V and 5 bases at J, with 19 bases in the middle. CDR3 nucleotide sequence: TGTGCCAGTAAATTCCGGGACACCTATACTGAAGCTTTCTTT. This gives the protein CASKFRDTYTEAFF.

This chain connects TRBV11-1 to TRBJ2-2, with D possibly matching TRBD1 (6 bases). The CDR3 is made up of 16 amino acids. Germline V gene sequence: CDR1 SGHAT, CDR2 FQDESV (reference sequence). The V gene lost 5 bases and the J gene lost 0 bases, with 13 bases spanning the gap. Written as DNA, the CDR3 is TGTGCCAGCAGCGTCTTTTGGACAGCGAACACCGGGGAGCTGTTTTTT. The encoded protein is CASSVFWTANTGELFF.

The V gene is TRBV25-1, the J gene TRBJ1-1; D not resolved. V was clipped by 6 bases and J by 1 base, with 9 bases between them. Germline V lookup: CDR1 MGHDK, CDR2 SYGVNS. CDR3 size: 13 residues. CDR3 residues: CASSLGSNTEAFF. DNA for the CDR3: TGTGCCAGCAGCCTTGGATCGAACACTGAAGCTTTCTTT.

In its sample, this clone was seen a few times. The genes are TRBV5-1 and TRBJ1-1; TRBD1 aligns across 7 bases. J lost 3 bases, V lost 0 bases, and 5 bases had no gene match. The CDR3 is made up of 15 amino acids. Germline V gene sequence: CDR1 SGHRS, CDR2 YFSETQ. The CDR3 is CASSLGDRGDTEAFF. The CDR3 bases are TGCGCCAGCAGCTTGGGGGACAGAGGGGACACTGAAGCTTTCTTT. Full variable domain (rest looked up from reference TRBV5-1 and TRBJ1-1): KAGVTQTPRYLIKTRGQQVTLSCSPISGHRSVSWYQQTPGQGLQFLFEYFSETQRNKGNFPGRFSGRQFSNSRSEMNVSTLELGDSALYLCASSLGDRGDTEAFFGQGTRLTVV.

The chain couples TRBV9 to TRBJ1-1, with D unclear. Germline V gives CDR1 SGDLS, CDR2 YYNGEE. The CDR3 has 15 residues. V was trimmed by 0 bases and J by 0 bases, leaving 9 bases between them. CDR3 in amino acids: CASSVGIIMNTEAFF. In DNA, the CDR3 is TGTGCCAGCAGCGTAGGAATCATTATGAACACTGAAGCTTTCTTT.

The chain recombines TRBV6-5 with TRBJ2-7; 10 bases map to TRBD2. Germline V lookup: CDR1 MNHEY, CDR2 SVGAGI. The CDR3 covers 14 residues. CDR3 residues: CATKGGLAFDEQYF. The CDR3 DNA follows: TGTGCTACTAAGGGGGGACTAGCGTTCGACGAGCAGTACTTC.

This clone was seen only once. The chain employs TRBV7-9 and TRBJ1-5; TRBD1 matches 9 bases. The length of the CDR3 is 17 residues. Germline CDR1 reads SEHNR; CDR2 reads FQNEAQ (reference sequence). V was clipped by 4 bases and J by 4 bases; unmatched bases: 11. The CDR3 DNA reads TGTGCCAGCAGCTCACCATTGACAGGGGGTGGTAATCAGCCCCAGCATTTT. It translates to CASSSPLTGGGNQPQHF.

The rearrangement links TRBV28 to TRBJ1-5; D is unclear. Germline V lookup: CDR1 MDHEN, CDR2 SYDVKM. The CDR3 is 14 residues long. CDR3 nucleotides: TGTGTGACCCACAGCATGGGTCTCGGGCAGCCCCAGCATTTT. This sequence encodes CVTHSMGLGQPQHF.

The V gene is TRBV7-2, the J gene TRBJ2-5; D is unresolved. Germline lookup yields CDR1 SGHTA and CDR2 FQGNSA. With 2 bases removed from V and 7 bases from J, the gap between germline ends came to 14 bases. This CDR3 is built from 14 residues. Here the CDR3 reads CASSLSRNPPTQYF. CDR3 in DNA: TGTGCCAGCAGCTTAAGTAGAAATCCGCCGACCCAGTACTTC.

The chain employs TRBV19 and TRBJ1-1; D possibly corresponds to TRBD1 (6 bases). CDR3 length: 14 residues. Germline V gene lookup returns CDR1 LNHDA and CDR2 SQIVND (reference sequence). V shed 2 bases and J shed 6 bases, with 13 bases lying between them. The CDR3 DNA follows: TGTGCCAGTAGTATAAGTGGGGGCTCGTCTGAAGCTTTCTTT. Residues: CASSISGGSSEAFF.

V gene TRBV9 combines with J gene TRBJ1-4; D is perhaps TRBD1 (5 bases). The CDR3 runs 14 residues. Trimming pared 6 bases from V and 0 bases from J, leaving 9 bases between. Germline assignment: CDR1 SGDLS and CDR2 YYNGEE. The CDR3 DNA reads TGTGCCAGCACCCGACAGCCAACTAATGAAAAACTGTTTTTT. Amino acids: CASTRQPTNEKLFF.

This chain joins TRBV2 and TRBJ2-5, with D maybe TRBD2 (6 bases). Per the germline V gene, CDR1 is SNHLY and CDR2 is FYNNEI. The CDR3 runs to 16 residues. V was clipped by 1 base and J by 5 bases, with 17 bases between them. The CDR3 coding sequence is TGTGCCAGCAGTGAAGAAGGAGGGTCTGGGGTCGAGACCCAGTACTTC. This translates into CASSEEGGSGVETQYF.

The V call is TRBV7-2, the J call TRBJ1-1, with 7 bases lining up with TRBD1. The CDR3 length is 14 residues. Germline CDR1 and CDR2: SGHTA and FQGNSA. V gave up 5 bases and J gave up 0 bases; unmatched junction bases: 3. In DNA, the CDR3 is TGTGCCAGCAGCCCGGGACAGCTGAACACTGAAGCTTTCTTT. This gives the protein CASSPGQLNTEAFF.

V is TRBV6-5 and J is TRBJ1-6; D is unresolved. The CDR3 spans 15 residues. V lost 0 bases, J lost 7 bases, and 10 bases lay in between. Germline CDR1 reads MNHEY; CDR2 reads SVGAGI. The CDR3 loop is CASSYSVGGNSPLHF. The CDR3 DNA is TGTGCCAGCAGTTACTCAGTCGGCGGGAATTCACCCCTCCACTTT.

The chain couples TRBV9 to TRBJ2-3; TRBD2 agrees at 7 bases. Germline lookup yields CDR1 SGDLS and CDR2 YYNGEE. V trimming: 4 bases; J trimming: 6 bases; junction bases outside the gene matches: 2. The CDR3 extends over 12 amino acids. The CDR3 loop reads CASSLGGDTQYF. CDR3 DNA: TGTGCCAGCAGCTTGGGGGGGGATACGCAGTATTTT. Complete variable domain (other parts from reference TRBV9 and TRBJ2-3): DSGVTQTPKHLITATGQRVTLRCSPRSGDLSVYWYQQSLDQGLQFLIQYYNGEERAKGNILERFSAQQFPDLHSELNLSSLELGDSALYFCASSLGGDTQYFGPGTRLTVL.

The rearrangement joins TRBV2 to TRBJ2-2; 11 nucleotides align to TRBD2. The J segment lost 3 bases and the V segment lost 6 bases, leaving 6 bases of the junction unmatched. This CDR3 has 16 amino acids. Germline V gives CDR1 SNHLY, CDR2 FYNNEI. This chain's CDR3 is CASRDLAGGDTGELFF. The CDR3 DNA is TGTGCCAGCAGGGATTTAGCGGGAGGGGACACCGGGGAGCTGTTTTTT. Full variable domain (rest looked up from reference TRBV2 and TRBJ2-2): EPEVTQTPSHQVTQMGQEVILRCVPISNHLYFYWYRQILGQKVEFLVSFYNNEISEKSEIFDDQFSVERPDGSNFTLKIRSTKLEDSAMYFCASRDLAGGDTGELFFGEGSRLTVL.

The chain uses TRBV5-1 and TRBJ2-2; D is unclear. V was shortened by 4 bases and J by 6 bases, with 7 bases between the two germline ends. Germline assignment: CDR1 SGHRS and CDR2 YFSETQ. The length of the CDR3 is 12 residues. DNA of the CDR3: TGCGCCAGCAGCGAGCCGGCCGGGGAGCTGTTTTTT. Translating gives CASSEPAGELFF.

The chain has TRBV4-1 and TRBJ2-5, with unresolved D. V was cut by 1 base and J by 5 bases, with 14 bases left in between. The CDR3 runs to 15 residues. From germline, CDR1 is MGHRA and CDR2 YSYEKL. The chain's CDR3 is CASSQGWVGVETQYF. In DNA form, the CDR3 reads TGCGCCAGCAGCCAAGGCTGGGTGGGTGTGGAGACCCAGTACTTC.